This TCR beta chain appears in the sequencing data of a study of T-cell memory formation after mild COVID-19. Germline V CDR1 and CDR2: MNHEY, SVGAGI. V was pared by 0 bases and J by 4 bases, with 9 bases between. The CDR3 extends over 14 amino acids. With regard to this clonotype: The antigen remains undetermined.

Findings and limits, study-wide: Still unconfirmed is whether the second-wave clones peaking on day 37 recognized SARS-CoV-2.

A single record per CDR3 protein comes from TCRdb applying MiXCR to the 5' RACE reads. The data show around 250,000 distinct CDR3 sequences, roughly 17% seen once. The chain uses TRBV6-5 and TRBJ1-2; D gene uncertain. The sequenced material came from PBMCs or a T cell subset sorted from them (not recorded which). The clonotype comes from a man between 18 and 29 years old who had mild COVID-19 (a few samples of this study predate the infection). Cell type and time point are not known. The CDR3 bases are TGTGCCAGCAGTTACTCACGGTTACCCTATGGCTACACCTTC. Translating it yields CASSYSRLPYGYTF.